The rows below give T cell receptor beta chains drawn from one sample of a study of OX40 agonist ivuxolimab in advanced cancers. Using immunoSEQ multiplex PCR, the repertoire was profiled, and TCRdb retains in-frame clones only, with some absent. The sample holds roughly 70,000 clones, 85% seen once. The sequenced sample was CD4+ or CD8+ T cells sorted from blood, obtained in a trial of the OX40 agonist ivuxolimab. These receptors were obtained from an adult with an advanced solid tumor such as melanoma, head and neck, liver or kidney cancer. CDR3s include the opening cysteine and the closing phenylalanine or tryptophan. Each record gives: J gene, V gene, CDR3 protein.

j_call: TRBJ2-7; v_call: TRBV5-1; cdr3_aa: CASSPKDRTYEQYF
j_call: TRBJ1-5; v_call: TRBV7-2; cdr3_aa: CASSFRQSLGQPQHF
j_call: TRBJ2-7; v_call: TRBV5-4; cdr3_aa: CASSLAGAPSYEQYF
j_call: TRBJ1-5; v_call: TRBV30; cdr3_aa: CAWSVYGQPQHF
j_call: TRBJ2-2; v_call: TRBV28; cdr3_aa: CASSRRQAGGPGTGELFF
j_call: TRBJ2-5; v_call: TRBV10-3; cdr3_aa: CAIRGLNFETQYF
j_call: TRBJ1-1; v_call: TRBV9; cdr3_aa: CASSVDASNTEAFF
j_call: TRBJ2-1; v_call: TRBV11-2; cdr3_aa: CASSPPVSGGNEQFF
j_call: TRBJ1-2; v_call: TRBV14; cdr3_aa: CASSLQTNYGYTF
j_call: TRBJ2-1; v_call: TRBV5-6; cdr3_aa: CASSSNRLYNEQFF
j_call: TRBJ2-7; v_call: TRBV7-9; cdr3_aa: CASSLNRGSYEQYF
j_call: TRBJ2-4; v_call: TRBV21-1; cdr3_aa: CASSKPAESLKNIQYF
j_call: TRBJ2-1; v_call: TRBV4-3; cdr3_aa: CASSLRPGSYNEQFF
j_call: TRBJ1-4; v_call: TRBV5-4; cdr3_aa: CASSPGGSNEKLFF
j_call: TRBJ2-1; v_call: TRBV30; cdr3_aa: CAWSDGQYSYNEQFF
j_call: TRBJ1-2; v_call: TRBV6-5; cdr3_aa: CASAPSPRDLRGYTF
j_call: TRBJ2-2; v_call: TRBV27; cdr3_aa: CASSLWRGGVSGELFF
j_call: TRBJ1-1; v_call: TRBV7-3; cdr3_aa: CASSLRQGATEAFF
j_call: TRBJ1-5; v_call: TRBV19; cdr3_aa: CASSITGAPGPQHF
j_call: TRBJ2-5; v_call: TRBV7-3; cdr3_aa: CASRLTSGREQETQYF
j_call: TRBJ2-7; v_call: TRBV19; cdr3_aa: CASSVLQGWNEQYF
j_call: TRBJ1-1; v_call: TRBV5-1; cdr3_aa: CASSFGGTVEAFF
j_call: TRBJ1-2; v_call: TRBV28; cdr3_aa: CASITGGKTANYGYTF
j_call: TRBJ1-1; v_call: TRBV5-1; cdr3_aa: CASSFGRTNTEAFF
j_call: TRBJ1-1; v_call: TRBV6-5; cdr3_aa: CASSYSGTANTEAFF
j_call: TRBJ2-2; v_call: TRBV5-1; cdr3_aa: CASSLDRSAGELFF
j_call: TRBJ2-6; v_call: TRBV2; cdr3_aa: CASSGGDSGANVLTF
j_call: TRBJ1-1; v_call: TRBV7-3; cdr3_aa: CASSLRGSTEAFF
j_call: TRBJ2-5; v_call: TRBV7-9; cdr3_aa: CASREAGRETQYF
j_call: TRBJ2-2; v_call: TRBV9; cdr3_aa: CASTGLPNTGELFF
j_call: TRBJ1-1; v_call: TRBV18; cdr3_aa: CASSPIRENTEAFF
j_call: TRBJ2-1; v_call: TRBV2; cdr3_aa: CASSRGTGDNEQFF
j_call: TRBJ2-3; v_call: TRBV7-2; cdr3_aa: CASSPRDTQYF
j_call: TRBJ1-4; v_call: TRBV9; cdr3_aa: CASSPGDRAATNEKLFF
j_call: TRBJ2-2; v_call: TRBV9; cdr3_aa: CASSVLAGRGGELFF
j_call: TRBJ1-3; v_call: TRBV28; cdr3_aa: CASSLLNREGDTIYF
j_call: TRBJ2-1; v_call: TRBV9; cdr3_aa: CASSVDWNEQFF
j_call: TRBJ2-5; v_call: TRBV18; cdr3_aa: CASSPTGLGGQETQYF
j_call: TRBJ1-2; v_call: TRBV27; cdr3_aa: CASSLWGYGYTF
j_call: TRBJ1-4; v_call: TRBV6-1; cdr3_aa: CASSAPAGLGEKLFF
j_call: TRBJ2-7; v_call: TRBV10-3; cdr3_aa: CAISPDRVFSYEQYF
j_call: TRBJ2-1; v_call: TRBV7-2; cdr3_aa: CASSPKAGRERSYNEQFF
j_call: TRBJ2-5; v_call: TRBV6-5; cdr3_aa: CASSREETQYF
j_call: TRBJ2-5; v_call: TRBV20-1; cdr3_aa: CSDSVSETQYF
j_call: TRBJ2-7; v_call: TRBV6-6; cdr3_aa: CASTGADEQYF
j_call: TRBJ2-5; v_call: TRBV27; cdr3_aa: CASSLGGIGETQYF
j_call: TRBJ2-7; v_call: TRBV19; cdr3_aa: CASSISGTGVGEQYF
j_call: TRBJ2-4; v_call: TRBV19; cdr3_aa: CASSIRGQRILENIQYF
j_call: TRBJ2-3; v_call: TRBV19; cdr3_aa: CASSIPSTDTQYF
j_call: TRBJ1-2; v_call: TRBV10-1; cdr3_aa: CASRHIMGIAYGYTF